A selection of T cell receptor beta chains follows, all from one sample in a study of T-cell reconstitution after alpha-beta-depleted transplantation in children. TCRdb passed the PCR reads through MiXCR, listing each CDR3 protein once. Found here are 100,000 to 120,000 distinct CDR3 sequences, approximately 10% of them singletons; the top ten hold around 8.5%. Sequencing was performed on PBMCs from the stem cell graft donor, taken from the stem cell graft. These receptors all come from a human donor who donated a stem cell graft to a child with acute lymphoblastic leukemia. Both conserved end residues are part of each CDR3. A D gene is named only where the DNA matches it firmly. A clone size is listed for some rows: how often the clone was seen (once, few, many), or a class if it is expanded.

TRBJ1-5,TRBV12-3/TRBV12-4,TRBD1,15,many,TGTGCCAGCAGTTTAGGTGACAGGGAGAATCAGCCCCAGCATTTT,CASSLGDRENQPQHF
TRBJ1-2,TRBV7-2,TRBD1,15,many,TGTGCCAGCAGCTTCAGGACAGGGTTCAACTATGGCTACACCTTC,CASSFRTGFNYGYTF
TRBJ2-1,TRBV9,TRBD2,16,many,TGTGCCAGCAGCGTAGGTCTTAGCGGGAGTGATAATGAGCAGTTCTTC,CASSVGLSGSDNEQFF
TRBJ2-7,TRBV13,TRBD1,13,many,TGTGCCAGCAGCTTAACAGGGGCGGGTGAGCAGTACTTC,CASSLTGAGEQYF
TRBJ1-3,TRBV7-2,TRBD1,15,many,TGTGCCAGCAGCTCCGGGCGGACAGGAGGCCACACCATATATTTT,CASSSGRTGGHTIYF
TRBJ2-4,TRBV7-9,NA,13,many,TGTGCCAGCAAACAGGACGGAGAAAACATTCAGTACTTC,CASKQDGENIQYF
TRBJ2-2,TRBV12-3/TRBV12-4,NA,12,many,TGTGGAACGGTGAGGAACACCGGGGAGCTGTTTTTT,CGTVRNTGELFF
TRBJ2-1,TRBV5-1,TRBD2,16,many,TGCGCCAGCAGCTTGGGCTCTAGCGGATCCTACAATGAGCAGTTCTTC,CASSLGSSGSYNEQFF
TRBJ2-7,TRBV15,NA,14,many,TGTGCCACCAGCACTGCTTTCGGCCCGGGGGAGCAGTACTTC,CATSTAFGPGEQYF
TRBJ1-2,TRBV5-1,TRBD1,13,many,TGCGCCAGTGGGCTCCGGGACAGTTATGGCTACACCTTC,CASGLRDSYGYTF
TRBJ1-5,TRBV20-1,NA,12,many,TGCAGTGCCCGGTTAGGGGATCAGCCCCAGCATTTT,CSARLGDQPQHF
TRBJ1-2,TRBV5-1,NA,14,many,TGCGCCAGCAGCTCGACACGACCTAACTATGGCTACACCTTC,CASSSTRPNYGYTF
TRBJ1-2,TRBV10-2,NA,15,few,TGCGCCAGCAGTGAGTCGAAAGGGGGTAACTATGGCTACACCTTC,CASSESKGGNYGYTF
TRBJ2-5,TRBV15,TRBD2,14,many,TGTGCCACCAGCACTAGCGGAGGAGGGGAGACCCAGTACTTC,CATSTSGGGETQYF
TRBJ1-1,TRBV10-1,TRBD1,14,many,TGCGCCAGCAGTGAGAGAAGGACAGGGGCTGAAGCTTTCTTT,CASSERRTGAEAFF
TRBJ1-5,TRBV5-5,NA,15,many,TGTGCCAGCAGCTTTAACGGTGCAGGCAATCAGCCCCAGCATTTT,CASSFNGAGNQPQHF
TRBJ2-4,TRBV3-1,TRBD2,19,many,TGTGCCAGCAGTCGGACTAGCGGGAGGGCTGTGATAGCCAAAAACATTCAGTACTTC,CASSRTSGRAVIAKNIQYF
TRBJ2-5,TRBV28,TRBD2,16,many,TGTGCCAGCCCCCCGTCCGGGAGGGCCTCGGGAGAGACCCAGTACTTC,CASPPSGRASGETQYF
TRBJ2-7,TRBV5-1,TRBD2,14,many,TGCGCCAGCAGCTGGCAACCGGGAGGCCACGAGCAGTACTTC,CASSWQPGGHEQYF
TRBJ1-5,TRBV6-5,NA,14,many,TGTGCCAGCAGTTACACAGGGAGCAATCAGCCCCAGCATTTT,CASSYTGSNQPQHF
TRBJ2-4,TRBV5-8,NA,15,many,TGTGCCAGCAGCTTTCGCGACACGGGCAAAAACATTCAGTACTTC,CASSFRDTGKNIQYF
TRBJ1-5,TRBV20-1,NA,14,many,TGCAGTGCTAGTCGGTCCCGTAGCAATCAGCCCCAGCATTTT,CSASRSRSNQPQHF
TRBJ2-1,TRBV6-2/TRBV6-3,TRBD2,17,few,TGTGCCAGCAGTTTTCTCCAAGCGGGAGGATCCTACAATGAGCAGTTCTTC,CASSFLQAGGSYNEQFF
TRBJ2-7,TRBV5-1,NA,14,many,TGCGCCAGCAGCTTGTCCGGGTTTGGCTACGAGCAGTACTTC,CASSLSGFGYEQYF
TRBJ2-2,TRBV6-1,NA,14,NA,TGTGCCAGCAAGGAAGACCCGAACACCGGGGAGCTGTTTTTT,CASKEDPNTGELFF